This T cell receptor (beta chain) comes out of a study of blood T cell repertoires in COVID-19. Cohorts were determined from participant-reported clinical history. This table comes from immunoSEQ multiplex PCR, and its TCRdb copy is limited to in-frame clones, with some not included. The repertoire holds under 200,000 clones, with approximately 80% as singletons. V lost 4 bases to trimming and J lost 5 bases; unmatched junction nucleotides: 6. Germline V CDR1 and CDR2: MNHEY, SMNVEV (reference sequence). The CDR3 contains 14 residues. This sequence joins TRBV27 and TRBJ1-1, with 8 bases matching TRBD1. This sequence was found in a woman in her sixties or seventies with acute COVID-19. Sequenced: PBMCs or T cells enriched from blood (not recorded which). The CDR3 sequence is CASSSRTGRTEAFF. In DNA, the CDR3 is TGTGCCAGCAGTTCAAGGACAGGGAGGACTGAAGCTTTCTTT.